This T cell receptor beta chain derives from a study of T cells in Graves' hyperthyroidism and ophthalmopathy. Overall study findings and caveats: Blood samples included most of the expanded thyroid clonotypes exceeding 0.001.

This clonotype was observed a few times. What it binds is unknown. It was RNA transcripts that yielded the amplified TCR beta CDR3 regions. An initial round of RT-PCR targeting the TCR CDR3 relied on the HTBI primer set. MiXCR, run by TCRdb on the multiplex PCR reads, gives a single entry per CDR3 protein. The sample lists 490,000 or so distinct CDR3 sequences; over 35% were seen once. Per germline, CDR1 SGHVS and CDR2 FNYEAQ. CDR3 length: 17 amino acids. V dropped 1 base and J dropped 4 bases, with 20 bases sitting between them. The sample was peripheral blood or thyroid tissue (not recorded which). This receptor was taken from an adult woman with Graves' disease, either hyperthyroidism or ophthalmopathy (not recorded which). The chain recombines TRBV7-6 with TRBJ2-7, with D tentatively TRBD2 (5 bases). The DNA for the CDR3 is TGTGCCAGCAGCTTAGGAGGGCCCGTATCACAGATTTACGAGCAGTACTTC. As protein: CASSLGGPVSQIYEQYF.